Listed here are 29 T cell receptor beta chains from one sample, sequenced in a study of vaccination and CD4 T cells after COVID-19. No antigen has been identified for these receptors. The assay that was used to sequence DNA from cultured CD4+ T cells was the Oncomine TCR Beta short-read assay. Each CDR3 protein is one row after TCRdb ran MiXCR on the PCR reads. The table shows 15,000 to 20,000 distinct CDR3 sequences, with about 50% occurring only once. Time point of the sample: late sampling 161 to 241 days after vaccination in three convalescent patients. Described treatment: approximately 9-day PBMC culture with coronavirus spike peptide pools or control peptides (ViraFEST assay). The input for sequencing was CD4+ T cells from blood, cultured in vitro, taken about 7 months after SARS-CoV-2 vaccination. These receptor sequences come from a human donor who had recovered from COVID-19.

This clonotype appeared a few times. CDR3 amino acids: CASRPTIETRQHF. In nucleotides, the CDR3 is TGTGCCAGCAGACCAACGATAGAGACTCGACAGCATTTT. The chain combines TRBV6-1 with TRBJ1-5; D unclear. Trimming left V 6 bases short and J 13 bases short, with 19 bases between. This CDR3 is built from 13 residues. CDR1 and CDR2 from the germline V gene are MNHNS and SASEGT.

The CDR3: CARSFRGRVETQYF. In DNA form, the CDR3 reads TGTGCCAGAAGCTTCAGGGGAAGGGTTGAGACCCAGTACTTC. The chain recombines TRBV5-3 with TRBJ2-5, with D possibly matching TRBD1 (6 bases). TRBV5-3 is given ORF status, its function remaining uncertain. CDR3 length: 14 residues. Trimming left V 2 bases short and J 5 bases short, with 13 bases between.

This rearrangement joins TRBV20-1 to TRBJ1-2, with 8 positions matching TRBD1. The CDR3 runs to 13 residues. V lost 5 bases to trimming and J lost 13 bases; unmatched junction nucleotides: 15. CDR1 and CDR2 (germline): DFQATT, SNEGSKA (reference sequence). The CDR3 sequence: CSALRGTGPLLTF. CDR3 sequence (DNA): TGCAGTGCTCTACGGGGGACAGGACCACTGCTCACCTTC.

V and J are TRBV20-1 and TRBJ2-5; 8 bases agree with TRBD2. This CDR3 has 16 residues. J was trimmed by 3 bases and V by 6 bases; bases with no gene match: 15. Germline V lookup: CDR1 DFQATT, CDR2 SNEGSKA (reference sequence). This chain's CDR3 is CSAARVVWREEETQYF. The CDR3 DNA is TGCAGTGCCGCTAGAGTGGTCTGGCGGGAGGAAGAGACCCAGTACTTC.

This clonotype has only one observation. The chain carries TRBV24-1 and TRBJ1-1; D may be TRBD1 (5 bases). The CDR3 spans 15 residues. Germline values: CDR1 KGHDR, CDR2 SFDVKD. V was shortened by 4 bases and J by 3 bases, with 14 bases between the two germline ends. The CDR3 nucleotides are TGTGCCACCAGTGACCCCTCGCTGGGGGACACTGAAGCTTTCTTT. Its protein product is CATSDPSLGDTEAFF.

V and J are TRBV19 and TRBJ1-6; possibly TRBD1 for D (6 bases). V lost 4 bases and J lost 5, with 15 bases in between. The CDR3 has 16 residues. The V gene's germline CDR1 is LNHDA and CDR2 SQIVND (reference sequence). Here the CDR3 reads CASSTRGTNNNSPLHF. CDR3 nucleotide sequence: TGTGCCAGTAGTACTCGCGGGACAAACAATAATTCACCCCTCCACTTT.

This clonotype is medium-sized within its sample. The chain joins TRBV20-1 to TRBJ1-5, with D tentatively TRBD1 (6 bases). The CDR3 loop spans 14 amino acids. Germline CDR1 reads DFQATT; CDR2 reads SNEGSKA (reference sequence). With 0 bases removed from V and 6 bases from J, the gap between germline ends came to 12 bases. The CDR3 region is CSARDQRGSQPQHF. In DNA, the CDR3 is TGCAGTGCTAGAGATCAAAGGGGGAGTCAGCCCCAGCATTTT.

The gene calls are TRBV7-8 and TRBJ1-5; 7 bases line up with TRBD1. V was pared by 0 bases and J by 7 bases, with 12 bases of the junction left unmatched. The germline V gene has CDR1 SGHVS and CDR2 FQNEAQ. This CDR3 comprises 17 residues. CDR3 sequence reads: CASSLALGQGGFQPQHF. CDR3 nucleotide sequence: TGTGCCAGCAGCTTAGCGCTGGGTCAGGGGGGATTCCAGCCCCAGCATTTT.

The chain is built from TRBV20-1 and TRBJ1-1, with a tentative D call TRBD1 (5 bases). The CDR3 sequence is 16 residues long. CDR1 and CDR2 from the germline V gene are DFQATT and SNEGSKA (reference sequence). V shed 0 bases and J shed 0 bases, with 14 bases lying between them. The CDR3 sequence is CSARDPAAGVNTEAFF. In nucleotides, the CDR3 is TGCAGTGCTAGAGATCCCGCGGCGGGGGTGAACACTGAAGCTTTCTTT.

A single count supports this clonotype. V usage is TRBV28 and J usage is TRBJ2-1; maybe TRBD1 (6 bases). The assigned J gene may be wrong: the sequence end matches TRBJ2-7 better. Germline values: CDR1 MDHEN, CDR2 SYDVKM. The CDR3 extends over 14 amino acids. This chain's CDR3 is CASSLGGQTYEQYF. CDR3 sequence (DNA): TGTGCCAGCAGTTTAGGCGGACAGACCTACGAGCAGTACTTC.

The rearrangement joins TRBV20-1 to TRBJ1-2, with D possibly being TRBD1 (6 bases). Germline-derived CDR1 and CDR2 are DFQATT and SNEGSKA (reference sequence). The CDR3 runs to 16 residues. Trimming shortened V by 4 bases and J by 4 bases, and 22 bases separated the two germline ends. CDR3 residues: CSAKNPNLLGGYGYTF. CDR3 in DNA: TGCAGTGCTAAAAACCCTAATTTATTAGGGGGCTATGGCTACACCTTC.

The chain employs TRBV7-9 and TRBJ2-3; 11 nucleotides align to TRBD2. The CDR3 loop spans 16 amino acids. Germline V gene lookup returns CDR1 SEHNR and CDR2 FQNEAQ (reference sequence). Trimming removed 3 bases from V and 0 bases from J; junction bases left unmatched: 2. In nucleotides, the CDR3 is TGTGCCAGCAGCTTTTTAGCGGGGGGGAGCACAGATACGCAGTATTTT. Encoded protein: CASSFLAGGSTDTQYF.

The chain uses TRBV7-2 and TRBJ2-4; D is perhaps TRBD2 (5 bases). The CDR3 totals 13 residues. V was pared by 2 bases and J by 8 bases, with 10 bases between. CDR1 is SGHTA and CDR2 is FQGNSA in the germline V gene. The CDR3 region has the DNA TGTGCCAGCAGCTTAAGGACCGGGGACATTCAGTACTTC. Translated, it gives CASSLRTGDIQYF. Looking up the rest from reference TRBV7-2 and TRBJ2-4 gives the full variable domain: GAGVSQSPSNKVTEKGKDVELRCDPISGHTALYWYRQSLGQGLEFLIYFQGNSAPDKSGLPSDRFSAERTGGSVSTLTIQRTQQEDSAVYLCASSLRTGDIQYFGAGTRLSVL.

This clonotype was seen a few times. This chain links TRBV20-1 with TRBJ1-1; no definite D call. V was clipped by 0 bases and J by 2 bases, with 10 bases between them. Germline V gives CDR1 DFQATT, CDR2 SNEGSKA (reference sequence). The CDR3 has 14 amino acids. CDR3 loop: CSARDSQRNTEAFF. In DNA, the CDR3 is TGCAGTGCTAGAGACTCGCAGAGAAACACTGAAGCTTTCTTT.

Only a few counts were recorded for this clonotype. V and J are TRBV5-6 and TRBJ1-6; 12 nucleotides match TRBD1. V shed 4 bases and J 7 bases; nucleotides not matched to a gene: 9. Germline values: CDR1 SGHDT, CDR2 YYEEEE. CDR3 length: 17 amino acids. The CDR3 sequence is CASSPGTGGRQNSPLHF. CDR3 coding DNA: TGTGCCAGCAGCCCTGGGACAGGGGGCCGACAAAATTCACCCCTCCACTTT.

V gene TRBV24-1 combines with J gene TRBJ2-1, with 8 bases identical to TRBD2. The germline CDR1 and CDR2 sequences are KGHDR and SFDVKD. With V trimmed by 5 bases and J by 7 bases, 15 bases remained unmatched. There are 17 residues in the CDR3. The CDR3 nucleotides read TGTGCCACCAGTGTATGGGGAGTGGCGGGAGGCGTGAATGAGCAGTTCTTC. As protein: CATSVWGVAGGVNEQFF.

This chain links TRBV2 with TRBJ2-1; perhaps TRBD2 as D (6 bases). The CDR3 loop spans 12 amino acids. Germline V gene lookup returns CDR1 SNHLY and CDR2 FYNNEI. Trimming cost V 4 bases and J 10 bases, with 11 bases left between them. The CDR3 DNA reads as TGTGCCAGCAGTGCGGTGGGGGGAGAGCAGTTCTTC. Encoded protein: CASSAVGGEQFF.

The chain couples TRBV6-1 to TRBJ2-3; tentatively, D is TRBD2 (5 bases). The germline gives CDR1 MNHNS, CDR2 SASEGT. This CDR3 comprises 14 residues. Between the trimmed V and J ends, which lost 8 bases and 1 base, there was a span of 13 bases. The chain's CDR3 is CASDSVVGTDTQYF. The CDR3 DNA reads as TGTGCCAGCGATAGCGTAGTGGGCACAGATACGCAGTATTTT.

This clonotype counts as large. V and J are TRBV6-2 or TRBV6-3 and TRBJ1-2; D remains unclear. The CDR3 extends over 14 amino acids. Trimming took off 6 bases at V and 2 bases at J, with 13 bases between the two ends. Germline-derived CDR1 and CDR2 are MNHEY and SVGEGT. The CDR3 coding sequence is TGTGCCAGCAGCAAAGGATCTGGCAACTATGGCTACACCTTC. It specifies CASSKGSGNYGYTF.

This clonotype was seen once. The genes are TRBV7-2 and TRBJ1-3, with TRBD1 matching over 7 bases. The CDR3 spans 15 residues. The germline CDR1 and CDR2 sequences are SGHTA and FQGNSA. Trimming took 5 bases from V and 4 from J; bases not matched to a gene: 8. The CDR3 DNA reads TGTGCCAGCAGCCCCCAGGGGGGGTTGGGAAACACCATATATTTT. Its protein product is CASSPQGGLGNTIYF.

This clonotype was seen a handful of times. The CDR3 region is CASSETAVSYGYTF. The DNA for the CDR3 is TGTGCCAGCAGTGAAACCGCGGTTTCCTATGGCTACACCTTC. The chain links TRBV6-4 to TRBJ1-2; D remains unclear. There are 14 residues in the CDR3. Germline V gene lookup returns CDR1 MRHNA and CDR2 SNTAGT. Trimming removed 3 bases from V and 4 bases from J, with 12 bases in between.

This chain links TRBV20-1 with TRBJ1-5, with 7 bases that match TRBD1. Germline V gene data show CDR1 as DFQATT and CDR2 as SNEGSKA (reference sequence). Trimming removed 5 bases from V and 5 bases from J; junction bases left unmatched: 3. This CDR3 comprises 12 residues. The CDR3 loop is CSASQGDQPQHF. The CDR3 bases are TGCAGTGCTTCCCAGGGGGATCAGCCCCAGCATTTT.

The chain carries TRBV7-2 and TRBJ1-6; perhaps TRBD1 as D (5 bases). The CDR3 extends over 15 amino acids. Deletions cut 5 bases from V and 7 bases from J, with 15 bases between. The germline gives CDR1 SGHTA, CDR2 FQGNSA. The CDR3 DNA is TGTGCCAGCAGCCCCCGAAGGGGAGGCAATTCACCCCTCCACTTT. Encoded protein: CASSPRRGGNSPLHF.

This chain connects TRBV7-9 to TRBJ2-4; the D is unclear. V was pared by 1 base and J by 4 bases, with 5 bases between. CDR1 is SEHNR, CDR2 FQNEAQ, per germline (reference sequence). This CDR3 has 13 residues. The CDR3 here is CASSLGSKNIQYF. The CDR3 bases are TGTGCCAGCAGCTTAGGATCTAAAAACATTCAGTACTTC. Together with reference TRBV7-9 and TRBJ2-4, the CDR3 gives the full variable domain: DTGVSQNPRHKITKRGQNVTFRCDPISEHNRLYWYRQTLGQGPEFLTYFQNEAQLEKSRLLSDRFSAERPKGSFSTLEIQRTEQGDSAMYLCASSLGSKNIQYFGAGTRLSVL.

Relative to its sample, this clonotype is medium-sized. The CDR3 spells CASRNIAGGHEQYF. Written as DNA, the CDR3 is TGTGCCAGCAGAAACATAGCGGGAGGCCACGAGCAGTACTTC. V gene TRBV2 combines with J gene TRBJ2-7, with 10 bases lining up with TRBD2. Per germline, CDR1 SNHLY and CDR2 FYNNEI. This CDR3 is 14 amino acids long. J was trimmed by 5 bases and V by 6 bases; bases with no gene match: 7.

This clonotype was found a few times. The V and J genes are TRBV6-5 and TRBJ1-6; D unclear. This CDR3 comprises 15 residues. The V and J ends lost 0 bases and 9 bases respectively, with 12 bases between them. The germline CDR1 and CDR2 sequences are MNHEY and SVGAGI. The CDR3 reads CASSYSKEVGSPLHF. Here the CDR3 DNA reads TGTGCCAGCAGTTACTCGAAGGAGGTGGGTTCACCCCTCCACTTT.

This clonotype appeared a few times. The rearrangement joins TRBV19 to TRBJ1-2, with unresolved D. This CDR3 has 13 amino acids. V lost 3 bases and J 4 bases, leaving 9 bases between the germline ends. Germline CDR1 LNHDA, CDR2 SQIVND (reference sequence). The CDR3 sequence is CASSMRQIYGYTF. The DNA of the CDR3 is TGTGCCAGTAGTATGCGGCAGATCTATGGCTACACCTTC.

V is TRBV6-1 and J is TRBJ2-3; unclear D gene. The germline V and J ends were trimmed by 10 bases and 0 bases, with 17 bases remaining between them. The germline V gene encodes CDR1 MNHNS and CDR2 SASEGT. The CDR3 is 15 amino acids. The CDR3 loop reads CATIRGRTSTDTQYF. The CDR3 nucleotides are TGTGCCACAATAAGAGGACGTACTAGCACAGATACGCAGTATTTT.

The rearrangement links TRBV7-6 to TRBJ1-3; 11 nucleotides align to TRBD1. Per germline, CDR1 SGHVS and CDR2 FNYEAQ. This CDR3 is 17 amino acids long. J gave up 0 bases and V 5 bases, and 6 bases lay outside the gene matches. CDR3 coding DNA: TGTGCCAGCAGCCCCGGACAGGGGGCTTACTCTGGAAACACCATATATTTT. Its translation is CASSPGQGAYSGNTIYF.